This TCR beta chain was recorded in a study of human CD8 memory T cell subsets. Findings and caveats of the study: Effector memory cells lacked the similarly high diversity that stem-like memory and precursor exhausted T cells had.

A note on this clonotype: Antigen specificity is unknown.

Production of TCR beta libraries used UMI-labeled 5' RACE as the method. Per the study methods: Functional CDR3 beta clonotypes, numbering between about 2,600 and 20,000, were present in each TCR beta library. From the 5' RACE reads, TCRdb lists one entry per CDR3 protein and no DNA. Here the V and J calls rest on TCRdb's processing, not on the authors' analysis. There are roughly 18,000 distinct CDR3 sequences in the sample, with about 5.4% held by the top ten. Enriched by negative magnetic separation, total CD8+ T cells were obtained. RNA came from duplicate vials of some 160,000 sorted CD8+ T cells per subset. Germline V CDR1 and CDR2: SGHDT, YYEEEE. This CDR3 contains 16 residues.

The TCR was taken from a human donor in good health. This chain joins TRBV5-6 and TRBJ2-2; TCRdb indicates TRBD2, and absent DNA this call remains unverified. Input material: CD8+ T cells from PBMCs. CDR3: CASSPRAGGLHGELFF.